These 5 T cell receptor beta chains were sequenced from one sample in a study of T cells in Graves' hyperthyroidism and ophthalmopathy. Amplification of TCR beta CDR3 regions used RNA as the template. Researchers ran a first-round RT-PCR on the TCR CDR3 using the HTBI primer set. TCRdb called the multiplex PCR reads again in MiXCR, with one record for every CDR3 protein. The sample consists of 540,000 or so distinct CDR3 sequences, around 16% of them appearing once. The sequenced sample was blood. The receptor source for this set is a woman aged 25 to 39 with Graves' hyperthyroidism.

The chain has TRBV6-1 and TRBJ2-1; TRBD2 agrees at 7 bases. The CDR3 runs to 14 residues. The germline V gene has CDR1 MNHNS and CDR2 SASEGT. J gave up 0 bases and V 7 bases, and 3 bases lay outside the gene matches. CDR3 residues: CASTSGNSYNEQFF. CDR3 bases: TGTGCCAGCACCAGCGGGAACTCCTACAATGAGCAGTTCTTC.

This clonotype was seen at least ten times. The chain is built from TRBV27 and TRBJ1-5; D unclear. Germline values: CDR1 MNHEY, CDR2 SMNVEV (reference sequence). Trimming took off 2 bases at V and 1 base at J, with 12 bases between the two ends. The CDR3 runs 16 residues. CDR3 protein: CASSLVGGRSNQPQHF. As DNA, the CDR3 is TGTGCCAGCAGTTTAGTGGGAGGGAGGAGCAATCAGCCCCAGCATTTT.

In its sample, this clonotype was seen many times. The chain uses TRBV5-1 and TRBJ2-2; D is ambiguous. Trimming cost V 3 bases and J 0 bases, with 12 bases left between them. Germline V gene sequence: CDR1 SGHRS, CDR2 YFSETQ. This CDR3 has 16 amino acids. DNA of the CDR3: TGCGCCAGCAGCTCCTACAGTACCGCGAACACCGGGGAGCTGTTTTTT. This codes for CASSSYSTANTGELFF.

The chain uses TRBV4-3 and TRBJ2-1, with 9 bases fitting TRBD1. Losses at the gene ends were 3 bases for V and 2 bases for J; bases not matched to a gene: 8. The CDR3 has 17 residues. Germline V gene sequence: CDR1 LGHNA, CDR2 YSLEER. Here the CDR3 reads CASSHGYRGQAYNEQFF. DNA of the CDR3: TGCGCCAGCAGCCATGGTTACAGGGGGCAGGCCTACAATGAGCAGTTCTTC.

This clonotype appeared a few times. The chain joins TRBV6-1 to TRBJ1-1; tentative D call: TRBD1 (5 bases). Germline V CDR1 and CDR2: MNHNS, SASEGT. CDR3 size: 14 residues. V lost 6 bases, J lost 0 bases, and 11 bases lay in between. The CDR3 DNA sequence: TGTGCCAGCAGACCGGGACTTATGAACACTGAAGCTTTCTTT. This codes for CASRPGLMNTEAFF.